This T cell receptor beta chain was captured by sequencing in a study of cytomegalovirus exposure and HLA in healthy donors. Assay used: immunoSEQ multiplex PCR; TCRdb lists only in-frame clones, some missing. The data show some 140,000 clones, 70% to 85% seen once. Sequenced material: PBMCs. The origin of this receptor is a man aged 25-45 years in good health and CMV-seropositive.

CDR3 sequence: CASSERGSNNEQFF. The CDR3 bases are TGTGCCAGCAGTGAGCGGGGTTCAAACAATGAGCAGTTCTTC. J is TRBJ2-1 and V is TRBV2; a weak D match, TRBD2 (6 bases). Germline CDR1 SNHLY, CDR2 FYNNEI. The CDR3 sequence is 14 residues long. V dropped 3 bases and J dropped 5 bases, with 11 bases sitting between them. Using reference TRBV2 and TRBJ2-1 for the parts outside the CDR3, the full variable domain is EPEVTQTPSHQVTQMGQEVILRCVPISNHLYFYWYRQILGQKVEFLVSFYNNEISEKSEIFDDQFSVERPDGSNFTLKIRSTKLEDSAMYFCASSERGSNNEQFFGPGTRLTVL.